The entry that follows covers one TCR beta chain sequence. Antigen specificity is unknown. Germline V gene lookup returns CDR1 SGHRS and CDR2 YFSETQ. V was shortened by 4 bases and J by 3 bases, with 17 bases between the two germline ends. The CDR3 covers 15 residues. The sample originates from a study of post-analysis software for immune sequencing data. Study as a whole: Secondary progressive, relapsing-remitting and progressive-relapsing multiple sclerosis were among the included disease courses. Findings and caveats of the study: Among five TRBV segments more frequent in patients than controls were TRBV5-6, TRBV5-1 and TRBV20-1. Patients with multiple sclerosis recorded significantly lower normalized Chao1 diversity than controls, the study found.

The TCR beta cDNA libraries carried unique molecular identifiers. Starting from around 0.96 to 9.9 million T cells, the study yielded 500,000 or so cDNA molecules. TCRdb analysed the PCR reads with MiXCR anew, one entry per CDR3 protein. The table records some 690,000 distinct CDR3 sequences, about 60% of them present only once. This TCR derives from a girl aged 2-10 years with multiple sclerosis. Material: blood. The genes are TRBV5-1 and TRBJ2-7; D is possibly TRBD2 (7 bases). The CDR3 DNA reads TGCGCCAGCAGCCCGGGCCGGGGGGCTTTCTACGAGCAGTACTTC. Translated: CASSPGRGAFYEQYF.